Ten or more counts support the clone carrying this TCR beta chain. As yet, its antigen is unknown. These data originate in a study of T cells in Graves' hyperthyroidism and ophthalmopathy. Study observations and caveats: Among clonotypes expanded in thyroid above 0.001, most were also found in blood.

Researchers took RNA transcripts and amplified the TCR beta CDR3 regions from them. The HTBI primer set served for first-round RT-PCR of the TCR CDR3. One entry per CDR3 protein results from TCRdb running MiXCR on the multiplex PCR reads. The sample consists of about 610,000 distinct CDR3 sequences, roughly 14% of them appearing once. The CDR3 spans 13 residues. The germline V and J ends were trimmed by 6 bases and 3 bases, with 14 bases remaining between them. Germline V lookup: CDR1 SQVTM, CDR2 ANQGSEA. Diagnosis relied on clinical symptoms, serum thyroxine and TRAb, thyroid ultrasound and orbital computed tomography.

Material: blood. The chain joins TRBV29-1 to TRBJ2-5; D is uncertain. The TCR was taken from a woman between 35 and 50 years old with Graves' ophthalmopathy. The CDR3 DNA sequence: TGCAGCGTCCCCAAAGGGCCAGAAGAGACCCAGTACTTC. Translated, it gives CSVPKGPEETQYF. The variable domain in full, with the rest retrieved from reference TRBV29-1 and TRBJ2-5, is SAVISQKPSRDICQRGTSLTIQCQVDSQVTMMFWYRQQPGQSLTLIATANQGSEATYESGFVIDKFPISRPNLTFSTLTVSNMSPEDSSIYLCSVPKGPEETQYFGPGTRLLVL.